These 21 T cell receptor beta chains were sequenced from one sample in a study of monozygotic twins with cystic fibrosis. The method was immunoSEQ multiplex PCR; TCRdb's version includes in-frame clones alone and lacks a portion of them. The table has around 30,000 clones, roughly 90% seen once. The sequencing input was blood. These receptors all stem from a girl aged 2 to 10 with cystic fibrosis.

The J gene is TRBJ1-4, the V gene TRBV30; D is perhaps TRBD1 (6 bases). Trimming removed 5 bases at V and 4 bases at J, with 17 bases between. The V gene's germline CDR1 is GTSNPN and CDR2 SVGIG (reference sequence). This CDR3 spans 15 amino acids. This CDR3 reads CAWGSEGGVNEKLFF. The CDR3 nucleotides read TGTGCCTGGGGTTCCGAGGGGGGAGTTAATGAAAAACTGTTTTTT.

V usage is TRBV11-3 and J usage is TRBJ2-7, with TRBD1 matching over 9 bases. V shed 4 bases and J 6 bases; nucleotides not matched to a gene: 13. Per germline, CDR1 SGHNT and CDR2 YENEEA. The length of the CDR3 is 16 residues. As DNA, the CDR3 is TGTGCCAGCAGCTCATACGACAGGACAGGGGACAGCGAGCAGTACTTC. Translated: CASSSYDRTGDSEQYF.

This chain uses TRBV7-9 with TRBJ2-5, with 7 bases fitting TRBD1. The CDR3 runs 14 residues. Losses at the gene ends were 5 bases for V and 6 bases for J; bases not matched to a gene: 9. Germline CDR1 reads SEHNR; CDR2 reads FQNEAQ (reference sequence). The CDR3 reads CASSQSTGAQTQYF. DNA of the CDR3: TGTGCCAGCAGCCAGAGCACAGGGGCGCAGACCCAGTACTTC.

V gene TRBV7-2 combines with J gene TRBJ2-3, with TRBD2 matching over 16 bases. Germline CDR1 and CDR2: SGHTA and FQGNSA. The CDR3 extends over 17 amino acids. V gave up 5 bases and J gave up 7 bases; unmatched junction bases: 9. This CDR3 is CASSLGTSGRALNTQYF. DNA of the CDR3: TGTGCCAGCAGCCTCGGGACTAGCGGGAGGGCCTTGAATACGCAGTATTTT.

This chain links TRBV29-1 with TRBJ2-7; D not resolved. Trimming pared 4 bases from V and 3 bases from J, leaving 10 bases between. CDR1 is SQVTM, CDR2 ANQGSEA, per germline. This CDR3 spans 12 amino acids. DNA for the CDR3: TGCAGCGTTGCGGTCAGCTACTACGAGCAGTACTTC. Encoded protein: CSVAVSYYEQYF.

CDR3 nucleotide sequence: TGCGCCAGCAGCTTGAACAGGGTAGAAGATGGCTACACCTTC. Residues: CASSLNRVEDGYTF. The rearrangement joins TRBV5-1 to TRBJ1-2, with a possible D match to TRBD1 (6 bases). Germline V CDR1 and CDR2: SGHRS, YFSETQ. The CDR3 covers 14 residues. Trimming took 1 base from V and 6 from J, leaving 13 bases between them.

This rearrangement joins TRBV14 to TRBJ2-7, with D unclear. This CDR3 is 17 amino acids long. Looked up from germline, CDR1 is SGHDN and CDR2 is FVKESK. The V end was cut by 8 bases, the J end by 0 bases, with 23 bases between. The CDR3 nucleotides are TGTGCCAGCCACATGAGCTCCGGCCCCCCGAACTCCTACGAGCAGTACTTC. Protein product: CASHMSSGPPNSYEQYF.

This chain joins TRBV19 and TRBJ2-2, with 7 bases aligning to TRBD2. V dropped 4 bases and J dropped 0; count of bases not matched to a gene: 5. Germline V lookup: CDR1 LNHDA, CDR2 SQIVND (reference sequence). CDR3 length: 16 amino acids. The CDR3 reads CASSKTSFTNTGELFF. In nucleotides, the CDR3 is TGTGCCAGTAGTAAGACTAGCTTTACGAACACCGGGGAGCTGTTTTTT. The full variable domain, rest sourced from reference TRBV19 and TRBJ2-2, is DGGITQSPKYLFRKEGQNVTLSCEQNLNHDAMYWYRQDPGQGLRLIYYSQIVNDFQKGDIAEGYSVSREKKESFPLTVTSAQKNPTAFYLCASSKTSFTNTGELFFGEGSRLTVL.

The chain carries TRBV5-4 and TRBJ2-5; TRBD1 matches 10 bases. This CDR3 region has 14 residues. Germline CDR1 SGHNT, CDR2 YYREEE (reference sequence). V lost 5 bases to trimming and J lost 5 bases; unmatched junction nucleotides: 6. The CDR3 nucleotides are TGTGCCAGCAGTAGACAGGGGGCGCTTGAGACCCAGTACTTC. Protein: CASSRQGALETQYF. The full variable domain, completed using reference TRBV5-4 and TRBJ2-5, is ETGVTQSPTHLIKTRGQQVTLRCSSQSGHNTVSWYQQALGQGPQFIFQYYREEENGRGNFPPRFSGLQFPNYSSELNVNALELDDSALYLCASSRQGALETQYFGPGTRLLVL.

V usage is TRBV29-1 and J usage is TRBJ1-1, with 7 bases that match TRBD1. The trim removed 3 bases at V and 4 bases at J, leaving 11 bases unmatched. The CDR3 contains 15 residues. Germline CDR1 SQVTM, CDR2 ANQGSEA. CDR3 sequence: CSVEEGAVYSTEAFF. In DNA, the CDR3 is TGCAGCGTTGAGGAGGGGGCGGTTTATAGCACTGAAGCTTTCTTT.

The chain is built from TRBV15 and TRBJ1-2; no firm D call. This CDR3 is 11 amino acids long. CDR1 LNHNV and CDR2 YYDKDF come from the germline V gene (reference sequence). The V gene lost 0 bases and the J gene lost 8 bases, with 4 bases spanning the gap. The CDR3 spells CATSRDEGYTF. In nucleotides, the CDR3 is TGTGCCACCAGCAGAGATGAGGGCTACACCTTC.

The rearrangement links TRBV29-1 to TRBJ1-2, with D unclear. Looked up from germline, CDR1 is SQVTM and CDR2 is ANQGSEA. The V and J ends lost 3 bases and 1 base respectively, with 9 bases between them. There are 13 residues in the CDR3. The CDR3 here is CSVEVGLNYGYTF. The CDR3 DNA is TGCAGCGTTGAGGTTGGGCTTAACTATGGCTACACCTTC.

The rearrangement joins TRBV2 to TRBJ1-5; D is unclear. Trimming took 4 bases from V and 0 from J, leaving 7 bases between them. This CDR3 region has 14 residues. CDR1 is SNHLY, CDR2 FYNNEI, per germline. In DNA, the CDR3 is TGTGCCAGCAGTGCAAGGGTTAGCAATCAGCCCCAGCATTTT. Translated, it gives CASSARVSNQPQHF.

This rearrangement joins TRBV7-9 to TRBJ1-5; TRBD1 is a possible D gene (6 bases). V was shortened by 5 bases and J by 3 bases, with 14 bases between the two germline ends. The V gene's germline CDR1 is SEHNR and CDR2 FQNEAQ (reference sequence). This CDR3 is 15 amino acids long. The CDR3 here is CASSVTGQDNQPQHF. In DNA, the CDR3 is TGTGCCAGCAGCGTAACAGGGCAAGACAATCAGCCCCAGCATTTT.

CDR3 bases: TGTGCCAGCAGCTTAGCCGAGACCCAGTACTTC. Encoded protein: CASSLAETQYF. V and J are TRBV7-9 and TRBJ2-5; D gene ambiguous. Between the trimmed V and J ends, which lost 0 bases and 5 bases, there was a span of 1 base. The CDR3 loop spans 11 amino acids. The germline V gene encodes CDR1 SEHNR and CDR2 FQNEAQ (reference sequence).

The chain links TRBV5-6 to TRBJ2-2; TRBD1 matches 9 bases. CDR1 and CDR2 from the germline V gene are SGHDT and YYEEEE. J gave up 1 base and V 4 bases, and 8 bases lay outside the gene matches. The CDR3 consists of 17 residues. For the CDR3, the DNA is TGTGCCAGCAGCCCGTCGGTGGGACAGGGGAACACCGGGGAGCTGTTTTTT. Protein sequence: CASSPSVGQGNTGELFF.

This rearrangement joins TRBV2 to TRBJ2-7; D ambiguous. Trimming removed 2 bases from V and 2 bases from J, with 7 bases in between. CDR1 and CDR2 (germline): SNHLY, FYNNEI. The CDR3 is 13 amino acids. CDR3 residues: CASSENSPYEQYF. The CDR3 DNA reads as TGTGCCAGCAGTGAAAACTCCCCCTACGAGCAGTACTTC.

This clone has just one count. The chain carries TRBV5-4 and TRBJ2-7; a possible D gene is TRBD2 (6 bases). Between the trimmed V and J ends, which lost 3 bases and 2 bases, there was a span of 12 bases. Germline CDR1 and CDR2: SGHNT and YYREEE (reference sequence). The CDR3 consists of 14 residues. The CDR3 sequence is CASSSSGTPYEQYF. The DNA for the CDR3 is TGTGCCAGCAGCTCGTCCGGGACTCCCTACGAGCAGTACTTC.

The rearrangement uses TRBV20-1 and TRBJ2-1, with D hard to call. V lost 6 bases to trimming and J lost 8 bases, with 11 bases between them. The CDR3 extends over 11 amino acids. The V gene's germline CDR1 is DFQATT and CDR2 SNEGSKA (reference sequence). The DNA of the CDR3 is TGCAGTGCCTACGAAATGGATGAGCAGTTCTTC. The encoded protein is CSAYEMDEQFF.

J is TRBJ2-1 and V is TRBV7-3; 11 nucleotides line up with TRBD2. Germline lookup yields CDR1 SGHTA and CDR2 FQGTGA. This CDR3 has 15 amino acids. J lost 7 bases, V lost 6 bases, and 8 bases had no gene match. CDR3 in DNA: TGTGCCAGCAGGTTAGCGGGAGGGCCCGGGAATGAGCAGTTCTTC. Translating gives CASRLAGGPGNEQFF.

The rearrangement uses TRBV5-1 and TRBJ2-5, with a tentative D call TRBD2 (6 bases). The length of the CDR3 is 14 residues. Trimming pared 3 bases from V and 5 bases from J, leaving 14 bases between. CDR1 is SGHRS and CDR2 is YFSETQ in the germline V gene. CDR3 DNA sequence: TGCGCCAGCAGCTCCGGGACTTCAGGGGAGACCCAGTACTTC. It is translated as CASSSGTSGETQYF.